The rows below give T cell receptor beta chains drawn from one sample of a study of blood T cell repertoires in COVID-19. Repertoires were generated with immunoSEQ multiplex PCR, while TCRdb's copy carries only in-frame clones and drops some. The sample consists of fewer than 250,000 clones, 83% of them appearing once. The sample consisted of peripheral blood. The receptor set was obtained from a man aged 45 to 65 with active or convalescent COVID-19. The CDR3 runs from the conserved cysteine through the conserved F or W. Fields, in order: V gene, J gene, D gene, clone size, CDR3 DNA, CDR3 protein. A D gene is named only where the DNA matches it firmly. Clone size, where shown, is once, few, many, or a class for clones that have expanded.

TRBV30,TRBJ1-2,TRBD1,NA,TGTGCCTGGACCCCGACAGGGGTCGGCTACACCTTC,CAWTPTGVGYTF
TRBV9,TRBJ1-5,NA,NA,TGTGCCAGCAGCGTGGATTCAGGGAATCAGCCCCAGCATTTT,CASSVDSGNQPQHF
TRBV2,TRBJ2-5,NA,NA,TGTGCCAGCCTCGGGTCAGCCCAAGAGACCCAGTACTTC,CASLGSAQETQYF
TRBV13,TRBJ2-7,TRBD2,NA,TGTGCCAGCAGCTTAGTTGGCGGTGGTAGCGGGAGCTACGAGCAGTACTTC,CASSLVGGGSGSYEQYF
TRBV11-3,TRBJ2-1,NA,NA,TGTGCCAGCAGCTTGGGGAGGCCCGGGGAGCAGTTCTTC,CASSLGRPGEQFF
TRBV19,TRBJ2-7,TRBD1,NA,TGTGCCAGTACCCGGACAGGAAGCTCCTACGAGCAGTACTTC,CASTRTGSSYEQYF
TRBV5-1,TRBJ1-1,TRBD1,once,TGCGCCAGCAGCCAACACAGGGGTGAAGCTTTCTTT,CASSQHRGEAFF
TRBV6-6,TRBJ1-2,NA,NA,TGTGCCAGCAGTTACGAGAGGGCGACCTATGGCTACACCTTC,CASSYERATYGYTF
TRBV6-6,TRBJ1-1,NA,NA,TGTGCCAGCAGCTTCGGTCCAAACACTGAAGCTTTCTTT,CASSFGPNTEAFF
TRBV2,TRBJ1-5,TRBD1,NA,TGTGCCAGCAGTGTACGACCGGGACAGGGTATCCCCAATCAGCCCCAGCATTTT,CASSVRPGQGIPNQPQHF
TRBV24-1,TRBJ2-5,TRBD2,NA,TGTGCCACCAGTCAGGGCGGCGGGGAGGGAGAGACCCAGTACTTC,CATSQGGGEGETQYF
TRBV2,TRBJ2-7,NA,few,TGTGCCAGCAGTCCCCGAGGGCCACCCTCCTACGAGCAGTACTTC,CASSPRGPPSYEQYF
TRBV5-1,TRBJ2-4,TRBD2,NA,TGCGCCAGCAGCCCTCCGGCGGGGGGCGCTGCCAAAAACATTCAGTACTTC,CASSPPAGGAAKNIQYF
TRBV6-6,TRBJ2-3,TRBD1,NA,TGTGCCAGCAGTACTCAGACAGGGGGCGGATCAGATACGCAGTATTTT,CASSTQTGGGSDTQYF
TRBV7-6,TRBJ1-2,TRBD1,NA,TGTGCCAGCAGCACTTGGACAGGGGTAAACTATGGCTACACCTTC,CASSTWTGVNYGYTF
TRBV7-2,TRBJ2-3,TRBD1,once,TGTGCCAGCAGCCCGGACAGGGGACCAGATACGCAGTATTTT,CASSPDRGPDTQYF
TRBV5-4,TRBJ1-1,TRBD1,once,TGTGCCAGCAGGAAACAGGGGGTTACTGAAGCTTTCTTT,CASRKQGVTEAFF
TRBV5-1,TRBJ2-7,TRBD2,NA,TGCGCCAGCAGCTTACGCAGCGGGAGCTCCTACGAGCAGTACTTC,CASSLRSGSSYEQYF
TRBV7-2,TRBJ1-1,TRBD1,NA,TGTGCCAGCAGCCTCGGGACAGGGGGAAACACTGAAGCTTTCTTT,CASSLGTGGNTEAFF
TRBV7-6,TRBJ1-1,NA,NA,TGTGCCAGCAGCTCAGACTCGAACACTGAAGCTTTCTTT,CASSSDSNTEAFF
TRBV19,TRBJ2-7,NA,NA,TGTGCCAGTAGTAGGCAGGGGGGAACCTACGAGCAGTACTTC,CASSRQGGTYEQYF
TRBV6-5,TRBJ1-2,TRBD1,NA,TGTGCCAGCAGTTACTCGACAGGGGGTATCTATGGCTACACCTTC,CASSYSTGGIYGYTF
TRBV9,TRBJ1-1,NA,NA,TGTGCCAGCAGCGTAGTAGGGGTATTGACGCCTGAAGCTTTCTTT,CASSVVGVLTPEAFF
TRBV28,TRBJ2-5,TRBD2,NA,TGTGCCAGCAGTTTAGGGGGGACTAGCGGGAGAGAGACCCAGTACTTC,CASSLGGTSGRETQYF
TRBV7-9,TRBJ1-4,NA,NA,TGTGCCAGCAGCTTAGGCCAGGATTTTAATGAAAAACTGTTTTTT,CASSLGQDFNEKLFF
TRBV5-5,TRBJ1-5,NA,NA,TGTGCCAGCAGCCCTTATACTTCCGTCAATCAGCCCCAGCATTTT,CASSPYTSVNQPQHF
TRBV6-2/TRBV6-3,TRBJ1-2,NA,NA,TGTGCCAGCAGTTACTCCAGGGGTTCTGGTGGCTACACCTTC,CASSYSRGSGGYTF
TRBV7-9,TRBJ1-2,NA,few,TGTGCCAGCAGCTTAGCGGAAACAGGGTCCCGCTATGGCTACACCTTC,CASSLAETGSRYGYTF
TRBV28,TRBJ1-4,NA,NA,TGTGCCAGCAGCCGAAGGGACATATCTAAGGAAAAACTGTTTTTT,CASSRRDISKEKLFF
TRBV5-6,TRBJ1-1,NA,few,TGTGCCAGCAGCCCATCCGGAGTGAGGAACACTGAAGCTTTCTTT,CASSPSGVRNTEAFF
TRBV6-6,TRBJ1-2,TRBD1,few,TGTGCCAGCAGTCCCGCCGGGACAGGGATTGGCTACACCTTC,CASSPAGTGIGYTF
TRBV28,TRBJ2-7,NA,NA,TGTGCCAGCAGTTCAGACAGGCCCTCCTACGAGCAGTACTTC,CASSSDRPSYEQYF
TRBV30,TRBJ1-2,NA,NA,TGTGCCTGGAGTGTCGCGGCGGGAGGCTACACCTTC,CAWSVAAGGYTF
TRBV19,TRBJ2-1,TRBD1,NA,TGTGCCAGTAGTACCCCCGGGACAGGGGCCCCACTGGGTTACAATGAGCAGTTCTTC,CASSTPGTGAPLGYNEQFF
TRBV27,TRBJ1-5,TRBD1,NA,TGTGCCAGCAGTCGGGGACAGGGGGTCGATCAGCCCCAGCATTTT,CASSRGQGVDQPQHF